The rows below give T cell receptor beta chains drawn from one sample of a study of blood T cell repertoires in COVID-19. Libraries were prepared by immunoSEQ multiplex PCR; TCRdb keeps only in-frame clonotypes and omits some of them. The sample has around 200,000 clones; approximately 83% are singletons. Source material: peripheral blood. The receptors shown here come from a human donor with active or convalescent COVID-19. The donor label of this sample is uncertain. Each CDR3 is given without its conserved first and last residue. Not every row has a clone size; where given, it reads once, few, many or a size class.

clone_size | j_call | v_call | cdr3_aa
NA | TRBJ1-2 | TRBV9 | ASSRTGVDYGYT
NA | TRBJ1-3 | TRBV7-2 | ASSFPGVGNTIY
NA | TRBJ1-2 | TRBV5-1 | ASSLAGGDGYT
NA | TRBJ1-5 | TRBV3-1/TRBV3-2 | ASNHSNLTPGGRQPQH
NA | TRBJ1-2 | TRBV9 | ASSVDLGHYGYT
NA | TRBJ2-5 | TRBV24-1 | ATSDTRGRPY
NA | TRBJ2-1 | TRBV9 | ASSVGPERFNEQF
NA | TRBJ1-4 | TRBV27 | ASSPFSRQRYGEKLF
many | TRBJ1-1 | TRBV6-1 | ASSEPTGIGTEAF
NA | TRBJ2-7 | TRBV7-2 | ASSLSARGYEQY
NA | TRBJ1-1 | TRBV6-4 | ASSDSTGSTEAF
NA | TRBJ1-1 | TRBV6-2/TRBV6-3 | ASSYSVFAGGLGTEAF
once | TRBJ2-3 | TRBV7-7 | ASSQGLSTDTQY
NA | TRBJ2-2 | TRBV6-5 | ASTIQREFHGELF
NA | TRBJ2-7 | TRBV21-1 | ASSTGQDAGRPSKEQY
NA | TRBJ1-6 | TRBV3-1/TRBV3-2 | ASSQWSSYNSPLH
NA | TRBJ2-3 | TRBV3-1/TRBV3-2 | ASSQGLAGVDTQY
NA | TRBJ2-1 | TRBV5-1 | ASSFLGDSYNEQF
NA | TRBJ2-3 | TRBV29-1 | SVAEREGRGDTQY
NA | TRBJ2-5 | TRBV7-9 | ASSSAGGEETQY
NA | TRBJ1-2 | TRBV6-2/TRBV6-3 | ASSPGDRVYGYT
NA | TRBJ2-3 | TRBV9 | ASSGLAGGPAPDTQY
NA | TRBJ1-4 | TRBV9 | ASSVSGQGFEKLF
NA | TRBJ2-2 | TRBV3-1/TRBV3-2 | ASSSGVNTGELF
NA | TRBJ2-4 | TRBV2 | ASCSGGVAKNIQY
NA | TRBJ2-7 | TRBV4-1 | ASSQDASGPYEQY
NA | TRBJ2-5 | TRBV28 | ASSKPLGGGAELTQY
NA | TRBJ1-1 | TRBV7-9 | ASSFTTDDGTEAF
NA | TRBJ2-1 | TRBV6-5 | ASSYPTSGGASEQF
NA | TRBJ1-1 | TRBV29-1 | SVDRDIMNTEAF
NA | TRBJ2-1 | TRBV10-3 | AISESIIQGGPYNEQF
NA | TRBJ2-6 | TRBV27 | ASTLGSSGANVLT
NA | TRBJ2-1 | TRBV28 | ASIPGGANNEQF
NA | TRBJ1-2 | TRBV6-1 | ASSEGGGSNDYGYT
NA | TRBJ2-3 | TRBV2 | ASFDGGRGTDTQY
NA | TRBJ2-3 | TRBV6-6 | ASSYGRLARGDTQY
few | TRBJ1-2 | TRBV2 | ASSEDSISLGYGYT
NA | TRBJ1-4 | TRBV5-1 | ASSSREGEKLF
NA | TRBJ2-1 | TRBV2 | ASSEREGINEQF
NA | TRBJ1-1 | TRBV6-2/TRBV6-3 | ASSYSSDGRGAF